This TCR beta chain appears in the sequencing data of a study of blood T cell repertoires in COVID-19. Study-wide context: Donors in the United States, Italy and Spain gave samples during acute or convalescent COVID-19. From T cells, B-cell-depleted T cells, or PBMCs came the material, which was cDNA or gDNA.

In the original workflow: Counts of nucleated cells, estimated from reference gene primer amplification, were obtained. Only in-frame clones appear in the TCRdb table, and some are missing; sequencing was by immunoSEQ multiplex PCR. D and trimming were read from the DNA, whereas the V and J calls and clone size are those reported in that table. The sample includes about 140,000 clones, 65% to 90% seen only once; the top ten take 2.5% to 3%. Germline CDR1 and CDR2: MGHRA and YSYEKL. The CDR3 consists of 15 residues. V shed 1 base and J 15 bases; nucleotides not matched to a gene: 10. The sample comprised peripheral blood. This TCR derives from a man in his forties or fifties with acute or convalescent COVID-19. The gene calls are TRBV4-1 and TRBJ2-1; 12 bases are shared with TRBD2. This CDR3 is CASSQVTLAGGGVFF. CDR3 nucleotide sequence: TGCGCCAGCAGCCAAGTGACCCTAGCGGGAGGGGGTGTGTTCTTC.